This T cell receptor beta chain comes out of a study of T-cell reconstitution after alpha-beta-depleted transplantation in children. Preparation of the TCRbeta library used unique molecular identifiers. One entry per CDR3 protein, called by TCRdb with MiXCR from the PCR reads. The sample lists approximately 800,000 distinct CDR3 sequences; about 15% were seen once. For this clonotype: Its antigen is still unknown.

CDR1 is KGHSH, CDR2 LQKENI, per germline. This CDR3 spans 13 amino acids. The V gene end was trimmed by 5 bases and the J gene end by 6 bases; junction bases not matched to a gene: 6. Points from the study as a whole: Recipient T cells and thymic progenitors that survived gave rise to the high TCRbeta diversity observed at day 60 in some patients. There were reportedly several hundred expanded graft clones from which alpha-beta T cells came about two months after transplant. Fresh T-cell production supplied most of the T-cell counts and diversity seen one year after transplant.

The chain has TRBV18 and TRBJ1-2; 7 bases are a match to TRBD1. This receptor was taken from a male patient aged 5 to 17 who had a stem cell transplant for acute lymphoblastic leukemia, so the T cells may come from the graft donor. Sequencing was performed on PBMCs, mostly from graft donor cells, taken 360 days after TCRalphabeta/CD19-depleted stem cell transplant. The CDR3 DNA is TGTGCCAGCTCAGACAGGGAGAGCGATGGCTACACCTTC. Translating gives CASSDRESDGYTF.